These T cell receptor beta chains were read from a single sample in a study of immune evolution from preneoplasia to lung adenocarcinoma. Some clones are missing from TCRdb's copy, which holds only in-frame ones; the method was immunoSEQ multiplex PCR. The sample comprises roughly 6,300 clones, 76% of which are singletons, and approximately 7.7% rests with the top ten. Material: FFPE minimally invasive lung adenocarcinoma tissue. Receptor source: a person between 60 and 79 years old with lung adenocarcinoma. CDR3s include the opening cysteine and the closing phenylalanine or tryptophan. D genes are given only for firm matches. Clone size is shown for a subset of rows, as once, few, many or a class of expanded clone.

length | size | D | J | V | DNA | CDR3
17 | - | - | TRBJ2-1 | TRBV5-4 | TGTGCCAGCAGCTTAGGGCGGGCCGATTACTCCTACAATGAGCAGTTCTTC | CASSLGRADYSYNEQFF
14 | - | TRBD2 | TRBJ2-7 | TRBV27 | TGTGCCAGCAGTTCGGGACTAGGGTCCTACGAGCAGTACTTC | CASSSGLGSYEQYF
14 | - | TRBD1 | TRBJ2-3 | TRBV6-5 | TGTGCCAGCAGGTGGACAGGGTACACAGATACGCAGTATTTT | CASRWTGYTDTQYF
20 | - | - | TRBJ2-3 | TRBV1 | TGCACCAGCAGCCAATCCCTGAGGCCCGCCGTCACTGCTAGCACAGATACGCAGTATTTT | CTSSQSLRPAVTASTDTQYF
13 | - | - | TRBJ1-1 | TRBV19 | TGTGCCAGTAGTAAATACGGAAACACTGAAGCTTTCTTT | CASSKYGNTEAFF
18 | few | TRBD1 | TRBJ1-2 | TRBV7-3 | TGTGCCAGCAGCTTAATTGGGACAGGGGGCGCAGGAGGATATGGCTACACCTTC | CASSLIGTGGAGGYGYTF
15 | once | TRBD1 | TRBJ2-6 | TRBV6-1 | TGTGCCAGCAGTGACAGGGGGTCTGGGGCCAACGTCCTGACTTTC | CASSDRGSGANVLTF
18 | - | TRBD1 | TRBJ1-2 | TRBV7-3 | TGTGCCAGCAGCTTAACGCGACCGGACAGGGGATCCAACTATGGCTACACCTTC | CASSLTRPDRGSNYGYTF
18 | - | - | TRBJ1-5 | TRBV10-3 | TGTGCCATCAGTGACAAACCCTGGACGGATAATAGCAATCAGCCCCAGCATTTT | CAISDKPWTDNSNQPQHF
16 | - | TRBD1 | TRBJ2-5 | TRBV19 | TGTGCCAGTAGTATCTATAAGGGGGCGCTCCAAGAGACCCAGTACTTC | CASSIYKGALQETQYF
13 | few | TRBD1 | TRBJ1-2 | TRBV6-1 | TGTGCCAGCAGTAAGGGACAGATTGTTGGCTACACCTTC | CASSKGQIVGYTF
16 | - | - | TRBJ1-4 | TRBV5-1 | TGCGCCAGCAGCCTGGAGGCGGGAGGGTCTAATGAAAAACTGTTTTTT | CASSLEAGGSNEKLFF
9 | - | - | TRBJ2-1 | TRBV29-1 | TGCAGCGCGGACGGTGAGCAGTTCTTC | CSADGEQFF
14 | few | TRBD2 | TRBJ2-1 | TRBV7-3 | TGTGCCAGCAGCCGCCCCGGGGGAGGGAATGAGCAGTTCTTC | CASSRPGGGNEQFF
15 | - | - | TRBJ2-3 | TRBV7-9 | TGTGCCAGCAGCTTCTTAGGGGGTAGCACAGATACGCAGTATTTT | CASSFLGGSTDTQYF
12 | - | - | TRBJ2-2 | TRBV23-1 | TGCGCCAGCAACCAGGGGAGCGGGGAGCTGTTTTTT | CASNQGSGELFF
14 | - | - | TRBJ1-1 | TRBV18 | TGTGCCAGCTCCCCGACAGGCTTGAACACTGAAGCTTTCTTT | CASSPTGLNTEAFF
15 | - | TRBD2 | TRBJ2-7 | TRBV27 | TGTGCCAGCACCTCCAGCGGGAGAGGTTCCTACGAGCAGTACTTC | CASTSSGRGSYEQYF
17 | - | - | TRBJ2-3 | TRBV7-3 | TGTGCCAGCAGCTTATATCGGGGCCCGGGACTCACAGATACGCAGTATTTT | CASSLYRGPGLTDTQYF
13 | - | - | TRBJ1-1 | TRBV30 | TGTGCCTGGAGCGAAAGCCCCGGGACGAATGCTTTCTTT | CAWSESPGTNAFF
13 | - | - | TRBJ2-3 | TRBV7-8 | TGTGCCGTTGCTTGGACTCCCAGAGATACGCAGTATTTT | CAVAWTPRDTQYF
13 | - | TRBD1 | TRBJ2-7 | TRBV7-6 | TGTGCCAGCAGCTCTAGATGGGACAGTGAGCAGTACTTC | CASSSRWDSEQYF
14 | once | - | TRBJ1-3 | TRBV6-5 | TGTGCCGGCAGTTTAAGAACAGGGATTGGCACCATATATTTT | CAGSLRTGIGTIYF
16 | - | - | TRBJ1-5 | TRBV5-5 | TGTGCCAGCAGCTTTGGGGTCGGAGGGGGCAATCAGCCCCAGCATTTT | CASSFGVGGGNQPQHF
11 | once | - | TRBJ2-7 | TRBV10-3 | TGTGCCATCAGGAAACACCACGAGCAGTACTTC | CAIRKHHEQYF
14 | - | - | TRBJ2-7 | TRBV30 | TGTGCCTGGATCCGCCAGGGATATTCCTACGAGCAGTACTTC | CAWIRQGYSYEQYF
18 | - | - | TRBJ2-3 | TRBV30 | TGTGCCTGGAGTGCAGGGGGACGGGGGGCGCAGCGCACAGATACGCAGTATTTT | CAWSAGGRGAQRTDTQYF
15 | - | TRBD2 | TRBJ2-1 | TRBV28 | TGTGCCAGCATTGAGGGAGGGCCCGGAATGGATGAGCAGTTCTTC | CASIEGGPGMDEQFF
18 | - | - | TRBJ2-1 | TRBV28 | TGTGCCAGCAGCCCCAGTGTGTCGCACTGGGAACAGAACAATGAGCAGTTCTTC | CASSPSVSHWEQNNEQFF
14 | - | - | TRBJ1-6 | TRBV5-1 | TGCGCCAGCAGCTTGGATGGGGGTAATTCACCCCTCCACTTT | CASSLDGGNSPLHF
11 | - | - | TRBJ2-7 | TRBV5-1 | TGCGCCAGCAAATCCGAATACGAGCAGTACTTC | CASKSEYEQYF
15 | - | - | TRBJ1-6 | TRBV30 | TGTGCCTGGGGGGAAGAAGGGCAGGGTAATTCACCCCTCCACTTT | CAWGEEGQGNSPLHF
12 | - | - | TRBJ1-2 | TRBV29-1 | TGCAGCGCCCTGGGAAGTGCGCAGGGCTACACCTTC | CSALGSAQGYTF
13 | - | - | TRBJ2-5 | TRBV5-5 | TGTGCCAGCAGCCCAGACGAGGTGGAGACCCAGTACTTC | CASSPDEVETQYF
13 | once | - | TRBJ2-5 | TRBV6-6 | TGTGCCAGCATCAAAGGCGGGCAAGAGACCCAGTACTTC | CASIKGGQETQYF
17 | - | TRBD1 | TRBJ1-5 | TRBV7-9 | TGTGCCAGCAGCTTTATTATTGGGACAGGGGACAATCAGCCCCAGCATTTT | CASSFIIGTGDNQPQHF
14 | few | - | TRBJ1-1 | TRBV18 | TGTGCCAGCTCACCATTAGGGGCGAACACTGAAGCTTTCTTT | CASSPLGANTEAFF
15 | - | TRBD1 | TRBJ2-2 | TRBV29-1 | TGCAGCGTTGGTGGACAGGGGGTAGGCACCGGGGAGCTGTTTTTT | CSVGGQGVGTGELFF
14 | - | - | TRBJ2-3 | TRBV5-5 | TGTGCCAGCAGCTTGGGGCAAAGCACAGATACGCAGTATTTT | CASSLGQSTDTQYF
13 | few | - | TRBJ2-7 | TRBV12-2 | TGTGCAAGTCGCTTCTGCCGGACCTACGAGCAGTACTTC | CASRFCRTYEQYF
15 | - | - | TRBJ2-1 | TRBV30 | TGTGCCTGGAGTGTAGGGGGGACCTCCTACAATGAGCAGTTCTTC | CAWSVGGTSYNEQFF
20 | once | TRBD2 | TRBJ2-1 | TRBV13 | TGTGCCAGCAGCTCTTATACCCGGGAGCGCGGGAGGGGAACCTACAATGAGCAGTTCTTC | CASSSYTRERGRGTYNEQFF
11 | - | - | TRBJ1-1 | TRBV7-9 | TGTGCCAGCAGTCTCTCTACTGAAGCTTTCTTT | CASSLSTEAFF
15 | - | TRBD1 | TRBJ1-1 | TRBV5-4 | TGTGCCAGCAGCTTTAGAGGGGGCCGCAACACTGAAGCTTTCTTT | CASSFRGGRNTEAFF
15 | - | - | TRBJ2-5 | TRBV4-1 | TGCGCCAGCAGCCAAGATCCAGAAGACCAAGAGACCCAGTACTTC | CASSQDPEDQETQYF
14 | - | TRBD1 | TRBJ1-1 | TRBV14 | TGTGCCAGCAGCGGACAGGGGGCCGTCACTGAAGCTTTCTTT | CASSGQGAVTEAFF
18 | once | TRBD2 | TRBJ2-1 | TRBV7-6 | TGTGCCAGCAGCCTAGGGACTAGCGGGAGAAGCTCCTACAATGAGCAGTTCTTC | CASSLGTSGRSSYNEQFF
14 | - | TRBD1 | TRBJ1-1 | TRBV30 | TGTGCCTGGAGTGTAGGGGGCTTGAACACTGAAGCTTTCTTT | CAWSVGGLNTEAFF
15 | - | TRBD1 | TRBJ2-7 | TRBV11-2 | TGTGCCAGCAGCTTAAGGCCGGACAGGGGGAATGAGCAGTACTTC | CASSLRPDRGNEQYF
16 | - | - | TRBJ2-7 | TRBV5-1 | TGCGCCAGCAGCCTGAATGACCGGCCCTCACCGCCCGAGCAGTACTTC | CASSLNDRPSPPEQYF
11 | - | - | TRBJ1-1 | TRBV20-1 | TGCAGTCCCCTGGAGAACACTGAAGCTTTCTTT | CSPLENTEAFF